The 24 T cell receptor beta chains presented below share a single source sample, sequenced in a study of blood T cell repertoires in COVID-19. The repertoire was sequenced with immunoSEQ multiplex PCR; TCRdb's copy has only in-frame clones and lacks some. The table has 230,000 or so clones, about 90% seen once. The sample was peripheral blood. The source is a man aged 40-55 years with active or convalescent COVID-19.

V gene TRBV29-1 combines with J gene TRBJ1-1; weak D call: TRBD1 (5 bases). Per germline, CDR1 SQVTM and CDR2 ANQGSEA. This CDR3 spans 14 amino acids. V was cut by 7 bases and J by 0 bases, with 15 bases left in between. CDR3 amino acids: CSAPQGNMNTEAFF. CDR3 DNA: TGCAGCGCGCCGCAGGGCAACATGAACACTGAAGCTTTCTTT.

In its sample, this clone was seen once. The CDR3 region has the DNA TGTGCCAGCAGCTTAGACAGGGAGAACACTGAAGCTTTCTTT. Translation: CASSLDRENTEAFF. The gene calls are TRBV7-9 and TRBJ1-1; D possibly corresponds to TRBD1 (6 bases). The CDR3 runs to 14 residues. The ends were cut back, 1 base at V and 1 base at J, with 7 bases in the middle. Germline CDR1 reads SEHNR; CDR2 reads FQNEAQ (reference sequence).

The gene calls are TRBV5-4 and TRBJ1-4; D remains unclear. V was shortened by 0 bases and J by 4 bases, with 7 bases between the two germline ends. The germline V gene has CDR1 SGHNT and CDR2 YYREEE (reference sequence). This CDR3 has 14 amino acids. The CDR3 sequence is CASSLGADNEKLFF. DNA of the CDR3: TGTGCCAGCAGCTTGGGGGCAGATAATGAAAAACTGTTTTTT. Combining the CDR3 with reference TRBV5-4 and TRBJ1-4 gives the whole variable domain ETGVTQSPTHLIKTRGQQVTLRCSSQSGHNTVSWYQQALGQGPQFIFQYYREEENGRGNFPPRFSGLQFPNYSSELNVNALELDDSALYLCASSLGADNEKLFFGSGTQLSVL.

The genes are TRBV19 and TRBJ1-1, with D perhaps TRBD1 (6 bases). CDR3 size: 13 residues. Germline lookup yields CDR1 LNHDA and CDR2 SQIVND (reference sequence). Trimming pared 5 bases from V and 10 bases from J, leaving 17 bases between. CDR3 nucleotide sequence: TGTGCCAGTAGTGCGACAGGCCGCCTTGGAGCTTTCTTT. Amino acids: CASSATGRLGAFF.

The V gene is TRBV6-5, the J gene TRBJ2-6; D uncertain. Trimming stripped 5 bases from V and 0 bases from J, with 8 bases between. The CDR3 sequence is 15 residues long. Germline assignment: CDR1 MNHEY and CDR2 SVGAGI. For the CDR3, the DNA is TGTGCCAGCAGTCAGGCGTACTCTGGGGCCAACGTCCTGACTTTC. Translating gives CASSQAYSGANVLTF.

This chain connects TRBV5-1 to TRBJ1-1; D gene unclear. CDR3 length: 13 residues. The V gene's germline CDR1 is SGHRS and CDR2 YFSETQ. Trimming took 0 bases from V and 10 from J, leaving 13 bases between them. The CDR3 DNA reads TGCGCCAGCAGCTTGGCCACGGGGAAGGTAGCTTTCTTT. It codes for CASSLATGKVAFF.

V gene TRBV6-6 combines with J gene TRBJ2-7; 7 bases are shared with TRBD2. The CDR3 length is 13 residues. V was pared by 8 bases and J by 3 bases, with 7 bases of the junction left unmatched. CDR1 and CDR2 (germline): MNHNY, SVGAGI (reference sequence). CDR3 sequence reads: CASSPGGDYEQYF. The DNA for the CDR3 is TGTGCCAGCTCCCCGGGGGGAGACTACGAGCAGTACTTC.

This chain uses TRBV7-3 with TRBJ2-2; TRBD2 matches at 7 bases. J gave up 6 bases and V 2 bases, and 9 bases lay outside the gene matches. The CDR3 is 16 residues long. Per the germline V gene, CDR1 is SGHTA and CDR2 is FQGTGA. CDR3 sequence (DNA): TGTGCCAGCAGCTTATTCGGGGCGGGAGCAGCCGGGGAGCTGTTTTTT. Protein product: CASSLFGAGAAGELFF.

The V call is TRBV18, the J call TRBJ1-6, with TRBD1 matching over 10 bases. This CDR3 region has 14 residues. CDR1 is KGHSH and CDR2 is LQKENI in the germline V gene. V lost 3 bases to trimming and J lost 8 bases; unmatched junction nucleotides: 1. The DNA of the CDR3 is TGTGCCAGCTCACCCGGGACAGGGGATTCACCCCTCCACTTT. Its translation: CASSPGTGDSPLHF.

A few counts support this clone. The CDR3 nucleotides read TGTGCCAGCAGCTTAGACAGGAACACTGAAGCTTTCTTT. This translates into CASSLDRNTEAFF. The chain employs TRBV5-8 and TRBJ1-1; perhaps TRBD1 as D (5 bases). This CDR3 spans 13 amino acids. V lost 2 bases and J lost 1, with 6 bases in between. Germline CDR1 is SGHTS and CDR2 is YDEGEE.

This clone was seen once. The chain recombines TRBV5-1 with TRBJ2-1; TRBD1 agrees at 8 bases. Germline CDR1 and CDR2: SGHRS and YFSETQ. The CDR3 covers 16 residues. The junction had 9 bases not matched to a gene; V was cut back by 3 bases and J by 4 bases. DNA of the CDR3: TGCGCCAGCAGCTCCCTCGGACAGGGCGGGTACAATGAGCAGTTCTTC. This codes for CASSSLGQGGYNEQFF.

The CDR3 nucleotides read TGTGCCAGCAGTGAGTGGACAGGGCCCAACTATGGCTACACCTTC. Residues: CASSEWTGPNYGYTF. The genes are TRBV6-1 and TRBJ1-2; 8 bases agree with TRBD1. Germline V gene data show CDR1 as MNHNS and CDR2 as SASEGT. This CDR3 region has 15 residues. Germline trimming cut 3 bases from V and 2 bases from J; bases unmatched to any gene: 5.

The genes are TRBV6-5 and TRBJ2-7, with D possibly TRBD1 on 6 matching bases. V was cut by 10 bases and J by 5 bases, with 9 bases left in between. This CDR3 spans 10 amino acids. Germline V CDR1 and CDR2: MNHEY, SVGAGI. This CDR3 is CATNRDEQYF. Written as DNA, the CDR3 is TGTGCCACAAACAGGGACGAGCAGTACTTC.

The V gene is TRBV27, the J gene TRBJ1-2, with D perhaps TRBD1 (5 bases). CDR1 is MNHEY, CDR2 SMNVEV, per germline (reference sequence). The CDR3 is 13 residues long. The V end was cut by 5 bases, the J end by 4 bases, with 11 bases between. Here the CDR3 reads CASSNPGGYGYTF. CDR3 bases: TGTGCCAGCAGTAACCCCGGGGGCTATGGCTACACCTTC.

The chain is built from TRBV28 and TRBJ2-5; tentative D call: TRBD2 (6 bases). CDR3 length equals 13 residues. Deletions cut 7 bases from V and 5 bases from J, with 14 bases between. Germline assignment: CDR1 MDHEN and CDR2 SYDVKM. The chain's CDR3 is CASTRPEGETQYF. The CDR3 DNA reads TGTGCCAGCACCCGCCCGGAGGGGGAGACCCAGTACTTC.

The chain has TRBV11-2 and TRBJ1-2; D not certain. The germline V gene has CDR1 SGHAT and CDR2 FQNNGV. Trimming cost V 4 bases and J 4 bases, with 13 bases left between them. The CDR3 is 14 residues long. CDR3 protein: CASSSPGQVYGYTF. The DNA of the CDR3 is TGTGCCAGCAGCTCCCCAGGTCAGGTCTATGGCTACACCTTC.

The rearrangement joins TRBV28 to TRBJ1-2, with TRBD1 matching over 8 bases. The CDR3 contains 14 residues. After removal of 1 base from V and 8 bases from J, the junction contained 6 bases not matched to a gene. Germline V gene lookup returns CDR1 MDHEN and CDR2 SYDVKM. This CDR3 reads CASSLSAGGNGYTF. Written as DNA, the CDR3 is TGTGCCAGCAGTTTATCCGCAGGGGGCAACGGCTACACCTTC.

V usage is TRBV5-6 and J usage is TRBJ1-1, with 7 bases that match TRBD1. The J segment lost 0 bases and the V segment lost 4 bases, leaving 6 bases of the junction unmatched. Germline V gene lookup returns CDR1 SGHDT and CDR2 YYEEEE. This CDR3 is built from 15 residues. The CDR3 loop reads CASSPLTGMNTEAFF. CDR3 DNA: TGTGCCAGCAGCCCACTGACAGGGATGAACACTGAAGCTTTCTTT.

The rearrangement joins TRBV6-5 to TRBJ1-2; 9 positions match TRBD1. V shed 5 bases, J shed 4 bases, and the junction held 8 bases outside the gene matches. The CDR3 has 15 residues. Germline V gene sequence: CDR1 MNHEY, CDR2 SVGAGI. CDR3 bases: TGTGCCAGCAGTACGGGACAGGGCAACACCTATGGCTACACCTTC. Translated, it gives CASSTGQGNTYGYTF.

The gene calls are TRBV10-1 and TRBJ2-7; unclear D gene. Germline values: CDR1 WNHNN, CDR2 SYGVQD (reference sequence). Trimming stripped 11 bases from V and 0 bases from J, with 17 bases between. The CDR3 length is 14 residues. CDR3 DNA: TGCGCCGTACTTAATCCCATGTTCTCCTACGAGCAGTACTTC. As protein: CAVLNPMFSYEQYF.

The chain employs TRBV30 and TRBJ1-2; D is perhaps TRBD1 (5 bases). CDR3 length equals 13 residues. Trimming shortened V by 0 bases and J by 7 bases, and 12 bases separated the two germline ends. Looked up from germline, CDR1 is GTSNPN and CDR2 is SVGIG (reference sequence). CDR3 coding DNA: TGTGCCTGGAGTGTTGGGGCCTACGGTGGCTACACCTTC. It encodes CAWSVGAYGGYTF.

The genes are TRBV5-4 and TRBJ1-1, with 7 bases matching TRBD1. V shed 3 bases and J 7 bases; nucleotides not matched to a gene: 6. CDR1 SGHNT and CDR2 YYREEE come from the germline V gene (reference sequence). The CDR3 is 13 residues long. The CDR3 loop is CASSSYRGIEAFF. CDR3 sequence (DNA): TGTGCCAGCAGCTCGTACAGGGGTATTGAAGCTTTCTTT.

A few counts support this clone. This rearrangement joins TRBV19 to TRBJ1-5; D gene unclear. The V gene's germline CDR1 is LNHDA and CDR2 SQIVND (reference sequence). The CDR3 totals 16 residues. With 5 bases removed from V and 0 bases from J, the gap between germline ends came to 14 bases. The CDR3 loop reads CASSSLRSNSNQPQHF. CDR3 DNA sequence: TGTGCCAGTAGTTCCCTCAGGTCAAATAGCAATCAGCCCCAGCATTTT.

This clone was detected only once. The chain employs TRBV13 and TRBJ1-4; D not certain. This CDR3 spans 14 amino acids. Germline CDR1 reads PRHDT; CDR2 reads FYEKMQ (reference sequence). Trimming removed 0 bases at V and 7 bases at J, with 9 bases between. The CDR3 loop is CASSLGNSGEKLFF. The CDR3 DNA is TGTGCCAGCAGCTTAGGGAATTCGGGTGAAAAACTGTTTTTT.